Each of the 25 T cell receptor beta chains below was sequenced from the same sample in a study of vaccination and CD4 T cells after COVID-19. TCRdb itself ran the PCR reads through MiXCR, one entry per CDR3 protein. The sample comprises about 20,000 distinct CDR3 sequences, about 60% of which are singletons, and 1.1% rests with the top ten. The sequenced sample was CD4+ T cells from blood, obtained before SARS-CoV-2 vaccination. The origin of the receptors is a human donor who had recovered from COVID-19.

The V call is TRBV6-1, the J call TRBJ1-2; D not resolved. Deletions cut 8 bases from V and 8 bases from J, with 12 bases between. CDR1 is MNHNS, CDR2 SASEGT, per germline. This CDR3 has 11 amino acids. The CDR3 region has the DNA TGTGCCAGCTTGGGCGTTAAGGGCTACACCTTC. It yields the protein CASLGVKGYTF.

This clonotype was seen more than once but under ten times. This sequence joins TRBV23-1 and TRBJ1-1, with TRBD1 identical over 8 bases. TRBV23-1 is an ORF for which the function is uncertain. The CDR3 length is 16 residues. V was pared by 4 bases and J by 4 bases, with 11 bases of the junction left unmatched. The CDR3 protein is CASSPLDRDGVTEAFF. The CDR3 nucleotides are TGCGCCAGCAGTCCTCTGGACAGGGATGGGGTCACTGAAGCTTTCTTT.

The gene calls are TRBV7-8 and TRBJ1-5; D unresolved. V was pared by 1 base and J by 2 bases, with 15 bases between. Germline V gene sequence: CDR1 SGHVS, CDR2 FQNEAQ. There are 17 residues in the CDR3. The CDR3 DNA is TGTGCCAGCAGCTTAGGAGGGATTTTTGGGGGCAATCAGCCCCAGCATTTT. Its protein product is CASSLGGIFGGNQPQHF. The full variable domain, completed using reference TRBV7-8 and TRBJ1-5, is GAGVSQSPRYKVAKRGQDVALRCDPISGHVSLFWYQQALGQGPEFLTYFQNEAQLDKSGLPSDRFFAERPEGSVSTLKIQRTQQEDSAVYLCASSLGGIFGGNQPQHFGDGTRLSIL.

DNA for the CDR3: TGTGCCAGCAGTTCACTAGCGGGCCTCACAGATACGCAGTATTTT. This encodes CASSSLAGLTDTQYF. This rearrangement joins TRBV6-5 to TRBJ2-3, with TRBD2 matching over 9 bases. Germline CDR1 and CDR2: MNHEY and SVGAGI. The CDR3 extends over 15 amino acids. The junction had 4 bases not matched to a gene; V was cut back by 4 bases and J by 2 bases.

This clonotype appeared once. V is TRBV4-1 and J is TRBJ1-1, with D maybe TRBD1 (6 bases). Germline CDR1 is MGHRA and CDR2 is YSYEKL. CDR3 length: 15 amino acids. Trimming cost V 5 bases and J 6 bases, with 19 bases left between them. In DNA form, the CDR3 reads TGCGCCAGCAGCTCAGGGTCGGCAGGGGACTCTGAAGCTTTCTTT. It specifies CASSSGSAGDSEAFF.

The chain uses TRBV28 and TRBJ1-5; D gene unclear. This CDR3 spans 12 amino acids. Germline V CDR1 and CDR2: MDHEN, SYDVKM. The V end lost 7 bases, the J end lost 6 bases, and 10 bases lay between the germline ends. CDR3 DNA sequence: TGTGCCAGCACCTCGCGCATTCAGCCCCAGCATTTT. Protein product: CASTSRIQPQHF.

This chain connects TRBV3-1 to TRBJ1-6; the D is unclear. The CDR3 extends over 14 amino acids. CDR1 LGHDT and CDR2 YNNKEL come from the germline V gene (reference sequence). The germline V and J ends were trimmed by 1 base and 6 bases, with 7 bases remaining between them. The CDR3 reads CASSQVAVNSPLHF. The CDR3 nucleotides are TGTGCCAGCAGCCAAGTTGCCGTTAATTCACCCCTCCACTTT.

V gene TRBV7-8 combines with J gene TRBJ2-5; weak D call: TRBD2 (6 bases). V lost 5 bases to trimming and J lost 10 bases, with 11 bases between them. Germline V gene lookup returns CDR1 SGHVS and CDR2 FQNEAQ. The CDR3 runs 11 residues. The CDR3 sequence is CASSQLGGQYF. CDR3 coding DNA: TGTGCCAGCAGCCAGTTGGGGGGCCAGTACTTC.

J is TRBJ1-1 and V is TRBV2; no reliable D call. This CDR3 has 13 residues. V lost 5 bases and J 3 bases, leaving 10 bases between the germline ends. Germline loops: CDR1 SNHLY, CDR2 FYNNEI. The CDR3 spells CASSPQSYTEAFF. As DNA, the CDR3 is TGTGCCAGCAGTCCCCAGAGTTACACTGAAGCTTTCTTT.

V gene TRBV19 combines with J gene TRBJ2-1; the D is unclear. CDR3 length: 13 residues. V shed 5 bases and J shed 5 bases, with 10 bases lying between them. Germline CDR1 reads LNHDA; CDR2 reads SQIVND (reference sequence). The CDR3 reads CASSSRLNNEQFF. CDR3 nucleotide sequence: TGTGCCAGTAGTTCACGACTGAACAATGAGCAGTTCTTC.

This clonotype occurred a few times. The chain is built from TRBV20-1 and TRBJ1-6, with 8 bases lining up with TRBD1. The J segment lost 6 bases and the V segment lost 8 bases, leaving 15 bases of the junction unmatched. Germline CDR1 DFQATT, CDR2 SNEGSKA (reference sequence). This CDR3 is 16 amino acids long. The chain's CDR3 is CSLTGAAMVGNSPLHF. CDR3 DNA: TGCAGTCTGACAGGGGCCGCAATGGTCGGTAATTCACCCCTCCACTTT.

CDR3 protein: CSARGPTTSGADTQYF. Here the CDR3 DNA reads TGCAGTGCTAGAGGACCCACGACCTCTGGGGCAGATACGCAGTATTTT. The V call is TRBV20-1, the J call TRBJ2-3; D uncertain. Germline V gene data show CDR1 as DFQATT and CDR2 as SNEGSKA (reference sequence). The CDR3 consists of 16 residues. V gave up 1 base and J gave up 4 bases, with 18 bases separating them.

V gene TRBV6-2 or TRBV6-3 combines with J gene TRBJ2-7; 9 bases line up with TRBD1. After removal of 6 bases from V and 2 bases from J, the junction contained 8 bases not matched to a gene. The CDR3 length is 15 residues. CDR1 and CDR2 from the germline V gene are MNHEY and SVGEGT. CDR3 in DNA: TGTGCCAGCAGAGTGGGAGGGACAGGGACCTACGAGCAGTACTTC. This gives the protein CASRVGGTGTYEQYF.

The CDR3 region has the DNA TGTGCCAGCAGTGAAGTTTTGCGGGGGACCGCTGAGCAGTTCTTC. Translated, it gives CASSEVLRGTAEQFF. The chain employs TRBV2 and TRBJ2-1; 7 bases align to TRBD2. After removal of 1 base from V and 9 bases from J, the junction contained 9 bases not matched to a gene. The CDR3 is made up of 15 amino acids. CDR1 SNHLY and CDR2 FYNNEI come from the germline V gene.

The table lists this clonotype with a few counts. V gene TRBV7-2 combines with J gene TRBJ1-1; possibly TRBD1 for D (6 bases). Trimming stripped 1 base from V and 6 bases from J, with 12 bases between. The length of the CDR3 is 14 residues. CDR1 and CDR2 from the germline V gene are SGHTA and FQGNSA. CDR3 sequence: CASSLDRVGAEAFF. The CDR3 DNA is TGTGCCAGCAGCTTAGACAGGGTAGGCGCTGAAGCTTTCTTT.

This clonotype was detected only a few times. CDR3 in DNA: TGTGCCACCAGTGACACGGGGATTGATCAGCCCCAGCATTTT. Its protein product is CATSDTGIDQPQHF. The J gene is TRBJ1-5, the V gene TRBV24-1; D call uncertain. V shed 4 bases and J shed 5 bases, with 11 bases lying between them. The CDR3 is made up of 14 amino acids. Per germline, CDR1 KGHDR and CDR2 SFDVKD.

This chain links TRBV27 with TRBJ2-3; no clear D. This CDR3 is 12 amino acids long. CDR1 is MNHEY, CDR2 SMNVEV, per germline (reference sequence). V lost 1 base to trimming and J lost 6 bases, with 5 bases between them. The CDR3 DNA sequence: TGTGCCAGCAGTTTATACGGGGATACGCAGTATTTT. Translation: CASSLYGDTQYF.

The chain is built from TRBV20-1 and TRBJ2-3; 8 nucleotides align to TRBD2. Germline V gene data show CDR1 as DFQATT and CDR2 as SNEGSKA (reference sequence). The CDR3 has 19 amino acids. Trimming took 3 bases from V and 0 from J; bases not matched to a gene: 17. The CDR3: CSARGPGGSAGGSTDTQYF. The CDR3 DNA reads as TGCAGTGCTAGGGGACCGGGGGGATCTGCGGGAGGAAGCACAGATACGCAGTATTTT.

The chain combines TRBV21-1 with TRBJ2-7; the table's D call TRBD1 went unverified against the DNA. TRBV21-1 is noted as a pseudogene. There are 16 residues in the CDR3. This CDR3 reads CASSKRVSWGSFEQYF. DNA for the CDR3: TGTGCCAGCAGTAAGAGAGTGTCCTGGGGTTCGTTCGAGCAGTACTTC.

This clonotype was counted once. J is TRBJ2-5 and V is TRBV18; 9 nucleotides match TRBD1. The length of the CDR3 is 14 residues. The V gene's germline CDR1 is KGHSH and CDR2 LQKENI. V shed 6 bases, J shed 3 bases, and the junction held 5 bases outside the gene matches. CDR3 in amino acids: CASSTGTGKETQYF. The CDR3 DNA is TGTGCCAGCTCCACCGGGACAGGGAAAGAGACCCAGTACTTC.

This clonotype has just a few counts. The rearrangement joins TRBV20-1 to TRBJ2-3, with 7 bases that match TRBD2. The germline gives CDR1 DFQATT, CDR2 SNEGSKA (reference sequence). The CDR3 spans 15 residues. V shed 0 bases, J shed 0 bases, and the junction held 3 bases outside the gene matches. CDR3 residues: CSARDLAASTDTQYF. The CDR3, as DNA: TGCAGTGCTAGAGACCTAGCGGCTAGCACAGATACGCAGTATTTT.

The V and J genes are TRBV7-9 and TRBJ2-7; 8 positions agree with TRBD1. With 7 bases clipped from V and 6 bases from J, the junction kept 8 bases outside the gene matches. Germline values: CDR1 SEHNR, CDR2 FQNEAQ (reference sequence). CDR3 length equals 13 residues. Here the CDR3 DNA reads TGTGCCAGCAACCGGACAGGGAAGCGCGAGCAGTACTTC. Translation gives CASNRTGKREQYF.

The chain is built from TRBV20-1 and TRBJ2-5; 9 nucleotides line up with TRBD2. This CDR3 has 15 residues. V dropped 6 bases and J dropped 0; count of bases not matched to a gene: 8. Germline lookup yields CDR1 DFQATT and CDR2 SNEGSKA (reference sequence). The DNA of the CDR3 is TGCAGTGCCGAACCCGGGACTAGCTACCAAGAGACCCAGTACTTC. It translates to CSAEPGTSYQETQYF.

This clonotype has only one observation. The CDR3 sequence is CASSEIAGLNTEAFF. DNA of the CDR3: TGTGCCAGCAGTGAAATTGCAGGACTGAACACTGAAGCTTTCTTT. This rearrangement joins TRBV2 to TRBJ1-1; D is unclear. Trimming stripped 2 bases from V and 0 bases from J, with 10 bases between. The CDR3 is made up of 15 amino acids. Germline V lookup: CDR1 SNHLY, CDR2 FYNNEI.

The chain carries TRBV28 and TRBJ1-2; D gene uncertain. CDR3 length: 14 amino acids. Germline loops: CDR1 MDHEN, CDR2 SYDVKM. Between the trimmed V and J ends, which lost 6 bases and 8 bases, there was a span of 19 bases. CDR3 DNA sequence: TGTGCCAGCAGCCCGGGCGGCAGTCAGTTGGGCTACACCTTC. This codes for CASSPGGSQLGYTF.